Listed here are 20 T cell receptor beta chains from one sample, sequenced in a study of CD8 T cells in Susac syndrome. An amount of RNA that ranged from roughly 0.5 to 1 ug was reverse transcribed with random hexamers. One entry per CDR3 protein, called by TCRdb with MiXCR from the immunoSEQ multiplex PCR reads. Of around 200,000 distinct CDR3 sequences listed, over 85% are singletons. The sequencing input was CD4+ T cells from PBMCs. The receptors were sampled from a human donor in good health.

On this clonotype itself: Its ends do not fully match the called genes, so a read error is possible. The chain is built from TRBV7-9 and TRBJ1-1; no firm D call. Germline V gene sequence: CDR1 SEHNR, CDR2 FQNEAQ (reference sequence). The CDR3 length is 9 residues. The CDR3 nucleotides read TGTGCCAGCAGCGATGACATACCATTT. It translates to CASSDDIPF.

A single count supports this clonotype. J is TRBJ1-1 and V is TRBV3-1; tentatively, D is TRBD1 (5 bases). CDR1 is LGHDT and CDR2 is YNNKEL in the germline V gene (reference sequence). The CDR3 runs to 16 residues. V lost 0 bases and J lost 3, with 14 bases in between. The CDR3 coding sequence is TGTGCCAGCAGCCAAGACCCACAGGCGGGGTACACTGAAGCTTTCTTT. Translation: CASSQDPQAGYTEAFF.

The chain's CDR3 is CSELGSQETQYF. The CDR3 DNA reads TGCAGTGAGCTGGGTTCGCAAGAGACCCAGTACTTC. V and J are TRBV20-1 and TRBJ2-5, with D uncertain. The CDR3 length is 12 residues. Deletions cut 7 bases from V and 2 bases from J, with 11 bases between. In germline, CDR1 is DFQATT, CDR2 SNEGSKA (reference sequence).

The chain links TRBV9 to TRBJ1-1; D is uncertain. V gave up 0 bases and J gave up 1 base, with 7 bases separating them. From germline, CDR1 is SGDLS and CDR2 YYNGEE. This CDR3 is 14 amino acids long. Here the CDR3 reads CASSVVMGNTEAFF. The CDR3 DNA reads TGTGCCAGCAGCGTAGTGATGGGGAACACTGAAGCTTTCTTT. Variable domain in full (rest from reference TRBV9 and TRBJ1-1): DSGVTQTPKHLITATGQRVTLRCSPRSGDLSVYWYQQSLDQGLQFLIQYYNGEERAKGNILERFSAQQFPDLHSELNLSSLELGDSALYFCASSVVMGNTEAFFGQGTRLTVV.

The CDR3 coding sequence is TGTGCCAGTTCTGCACCATTGGGGACTGAAGCTTTCTTT. As protein: CASSAPLGTEAFF. The chain carries TRBV3-1 and TRBJ1-1; D remains unclear. The CDR3 sequence is 13 residues long. The V gene lost 9 bases and the J gene lost 5 bases, with 16 bases spanning the gap. From germline, CDR1 is LGHDT and CDR2 YNNKEL (reference sequence).

This chain links TRBV25-1 with TRBJ2-5; either TRBD1 or TRBD2 may fit D (5 bases each). CDR3 length equals 12 residues. V was cut by 9 bases and J by 4 bases, with 12 bases left in between. Germline V gives CDR1 MGHDK, CDR2 SYGVNS. For the CDR3, the DNA is TGTGCCAGTCTGGGGGATGGAGAGACCCAGTACTTC. It specifies CASLGDGETQYF.

The chain links TRBV4-3 to TRBJ2-7; no reliable D call. The V gene's germline CDR1 is LGHNA and CDR2 YSLEER. The CDR3 contains 14 residues. Deletions cut 0 bases from V and 1 base from J, with 7 bases between. The CDR3 sequence is CASSQDNFSYEQYF. The CDR3 DNA is TGCGCCAGCAGCCAAGATAATTTTTCCTACGAGCAGTACTTC.

The CDR3 DNA follows: TGTGCCAGCAGCTTAGTAGGGGATTCGTTCGTGCAGTACTTC. Protein product: CASSLVGDSFVQYF. The chain carries TRBV11-3 and TRBJ2-7; D is perhaps TRBD1 (5 bases). The V end was cut by 1 base, the J end by 9 bases, with 16 bases between. CDR1 and CDR2 (germline): SGHNT, YENEEA. This CDR3 contains 14 residues.

A single count supports this clonotype. The J gene is TRBJ2-1, the V gene TRBV2; perhaps TRBD2 as D (5 bases). The ends were cut back, 0 bases at V and 8 bases at J, with 11 bases in the middle. This CDR3 is 14 amino acids long. Per the germline V gene, CDR1 is SNHLY and CDR2 is FYNNEI. The CDR3 loop reads CASSEAWPEDEQFF. DNA of the CDR3: TGTGCCAGCAGTGAAGCGTGGCCGGAGGATGAGCAGTTCTTC.

The rearrangement uses TRBV6-1 and TRBJ2-7, with D perhaps matching TRBD1 (5 bases). The CDR3 is 13 amino acids. V lost 7 bases and J lost 2, with 12 bases in between. Germline values: CDR1 MNHNS, CDR2 SASEGT. The CDR3 sequence is CASTDSGPYEQYV. The CDR3 nucleotides read TGTGCCAGCACGGATTCAGGGCCCTACGAGCAGTACGTC.

V and J are TRBV15 and TRBJ2-3, with D maybe TRBD1 (5 bases). The V and J ends lost 5 bases and 1 base respectively, with 16 bases between them. The CDR3 runs to 16 residues. Germline V lookup: CDR1 LNHNV, CDR2 YYDKDF (reference sequence). The CDR3 loop is CATSERQSPGTDTQYF. Written as DNA, the CDR3 is TGTGCCACCAGCGAAAGACAGAGCCCCGGCACAGATACGCAGTATTTT.

This clonotype was seen only once. V gene TRBV20-1 combines with J gene TRBJ1-2; 8 positions agree with TRBD1. With V trimmed by 3 bases and J by 6 bases, 6 bases remained unmatched. This CDR3 region has 13 residues. Per the germline V gene, CDR1 is DFQATT and CDR2 is SNEGSKA (reference sequence). CDR3 in amino acids: CSARAGGVDGYTF. The CDR3, as DNA: TGCAGTGCTAGGGCAGGGGGCGTAGATGGCTACACCTTC.

This clonotype was seen just once. This chain links TRBV7-8 with TRBJ2-5; the D is unclear. The CDR3 totals 13 residues. Trimming pared 1 base from V and 5 bases from J, leaving 8 bases between. Looked up from germline, CDR1 is SGHVS and CDR2 is FQNEAQ. CDR3 sequence: CASSLGLWETQYF. The CDR3 region has the DNA TGTGCCAGCAGCTTAGGTCTGTGGGAGACCCAGTACTTC.

A single count supports this clonotype. V and J are TRBV6-2 or TRBV6-3 and TRBJ2-3, with 7 bases fitting TRBD1. The CDR3 loop spans 15 amino acids. Germline V gives CDR1 MNHEY, CDR2 SVGEGT. V shed 2 bases and J 4 bases; nucleotides not matched to a gene: 6. CDR3 loop: CASSYIDRAPDTQYF. The CDR3 DNA follows: TGTGCCAGCAGTTACATCGACAGGGCTCCAGATACGCAGTATTTT.

This chain connects TRBV20-1 to TRBJ1-2; tentatively, D is TRBD1 (5 bases). Trimming stripped 6 bases from V and 0 bases from J, with 23 bases between. The CDR3 contains 17 residues. The germline CDR1 and CDR2 sequences are DFQATT and SNEGSKA (reference sequence). CDR3 sequence reads: CSASQWGRMNPNYGYTF. CDR3 nucleotide sequence: TGCAGTGCCTCTCAGTGGGGACGGATGAATCCTAACTATGGCTACACCTTC.

This rearrangement joins TRBV20-1 to TRBJ1-2, with D maybe TRBD1 (5 bases). The CDR3 contains 12 residues. CDR1 DFQATT and CDR2 SNEGSKA come from the germline V gene (reference sequence). V lost 7 bases and J 7 bases, leaving 16 bases between the germline ends. CDR3: CSDGGRGGGYTF. The CDR3 DNA reads as TGCAGTGATGGTGGTCGGGGCGGTGGCTACACCTTC.

This chain connects TRBV11-2 to TRBJ1-1; no definite D call. V was clipped by 3 bases and J by 6 bases, with 11 bases between them. Germline V gene sequence: CDR1 SGHAT, CDR2 FQNNGV. CDR3 length: 13 amino acids. This chain's CDR3 is CASSFPRVPEAFF. CDR3 DNA sequence: TGTGCCAGCAGCTTTCCTAGGGTCCCTGAAGCTTTCTTT.

The chain links TRBV28 to TRBJ1-2; D perhaps matches TRBD1 (5 bases). CDR3 length equals 13 residues. Germline V gives CDR1 MDHEN, CDR2 SYDVKM. Trimming took 3 bases from V and 8 from J, leaving 13 bases between them. CDR3 sequence (DNA): TGTGCCAGCAGTTTTTCGGGGCTTGGGGGCTACACCTTC. Its translation: CASSFSGLGGYTF.

V usage is TRBV12-3 or TRBV12-4 and J usage is TRBJ2-2; TRBD1 matches at 7 bases. The trim removed 3 bases at V and 4 bases at J, leaving 5 bases unmatched. The CDR3 has 15 amino acids. CDR3 in amino acids: CASSLTDRATGELFF. CDR3 nucleotides: TGTGCCAGCAGTTTGACCGACAGGGCCACCGGGGAGCTGTTTTTT.

This clonotype was recorded once. The chain employs TRBV7-2 and TRBJ1-4; D is possibly TRBD1 (5 bases). This CDR3 has 17 amino acids. Germline V gives CDR1 SGHTA, CDR2 FQGNSA. V was pared by 4 bases and J by 0 bases, with 15 bases between. CDR3 sequence reads: CASSWGGGHATNEKLFF. The DNA for the CDR3 is TGTGCCAGCAGCTGGGGCGGGGGTCATGCAACTAATGAAAAACTGTTTTTT.